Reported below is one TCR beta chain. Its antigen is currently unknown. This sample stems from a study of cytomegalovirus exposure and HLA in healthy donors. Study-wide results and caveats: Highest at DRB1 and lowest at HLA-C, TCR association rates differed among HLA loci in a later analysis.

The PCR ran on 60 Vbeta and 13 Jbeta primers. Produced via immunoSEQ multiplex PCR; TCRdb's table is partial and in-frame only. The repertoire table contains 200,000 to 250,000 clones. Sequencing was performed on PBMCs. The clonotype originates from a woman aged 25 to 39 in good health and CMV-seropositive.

The CDR3, as DNA: TGTGCCACCAGCAGAGATAGCGGGGGGCTGGGGGAGCTGTTTTTT. It yields the protein CATSRDSGGLGELFF. The rearrangement joins TRBV15 to TRBJ2-2; 10 bases line up with TRBD2. The CDR3 covers 15 residues. The germline gives CDR1 LNHNV, CDR2 YYDKDF (reference sequence). V was pared by 0 bases and J by 8 bases, with 3 bases of the junction left unmatched.